Below, 21 T cell receptor beta chains from the same sample are listed, as sequenced in a study of Graves' ophthalmopathy and Graves' hyperthyroidism. TCR beta CDR3 regions were amplified from RNA transcripts. An initial RT-PCR round employing HTBI primers preceded a second-round multiplex PCR. TCRdb re-called the multiplex PCR reads through MiXCR, storing one row per CDR3 protein. The sample shows 450,000 to 600,000 distinct CDR3 sequences, just under 40% of them seen only once. Sequenced sample: peripheral blood or thyroid tissue (not recorded which). Receptor source: an adult man with Graves' hyperthyroidism.

This clonotype was seen ten or more times. The chain links TRBV14 to TRBJ1-1, with no clear D. Per the germline V gene, CDR1 is SGHDN and CDR2 is FVKESK. The CDR3 has 13 amino acids. Trimming pared 4 bases from V and 4 bases from J, leaving 10 bases between. CDR3 DNA: TGTGCCAGCAGCCTCAAGATTGGCACTGAAGCTTTCTTT. The encoded protein is CASSLKIGTEAFF.

This clonotype was seen ten or more times. The gene calls are TRBV6-1 and TRBJ1-2; a possible D gene is TRBD1 (6 bases). V gave up 7 bases and J gave up 2 bases, with 11 bases separating them. CDR3 length: 13 amino acids. Germline CDR1 reads MNHNS; CDR2 reads SASEGT. CDR3 in DNA: TGTGCCAGCAACGACAGGCAGAACTATGGCTACACCTTC. Translating gives CASNDRQNYGYTF.

This clonotype was picked up many times. This rearrangement joins TRBV11-1 to TRBJ1-1; no reliable D call. Germline V CDR1 and CDR2: SGHAT, FQDESV (reference sequence). The CDR3 covers 13 residues. V was shortened by 5 bases and J by 1 base, with 8 bases between the two germline ends. CDR3 coding DNA: TGTGCCAGCAGCGCAACTACGAACACTGAAGCTTTCTTT. Its protein product is CASSATTNTEAFF.

This clonotype was seen many times. The rearrangement uses TRBV12-3 or TRBV12-4 and TRBJ2-5; D gene unclear. CDR3 length: 11 amino acids. Trimming took 2 bases from V and 5 from J, leaving 3 bases between them. As DNA, the CDR3 is TGTGCCAGCAGTTTAACGGAGACCCAGTACTTC. It encodes CASSLTETQYF.

J is TRBJ2-1 and V is TRBV20-1; TRBD2 might be the D (5 bases). CDR3 size: 14 residues. The V end was cut by 3 bases, the J end by 0 bases, with 9 bases between. From germline, CDR1 is DFQATT and CDR2 SNEGSKA (reference sequence). CDR3 protein: CSASEGISYNEQFF. CDR3 DNA: TGCAGTGCTAGTGAGGGCATCTCCTACAATGAGCAGTTCTTC.

In its sample, this clonotype was seen many times. The chain has TRBV5-8 and TRBJ2-7, with D possibly matching TRBD1 (6 bases). This CDR3 comprises 13 residues. Germline lookup yields CDR1 SGHTS and CDR2 YDEGEE. Trimming left V 2 bases short and J 4 bases short, with 10 bases between. DNA for the CDR3: TGTGCCAGCAGCTTCGCAGGGGTTTACGAGCAGTACTTC. Encoded protein: CASSFAGVYEQYF.

A few counts support this clonotype. The V call is TRBV7-8, the J call TRBJ2-7, with TRBD2 matching 7 bases. Looked up from germline, CDR1 is SGHVS and CDR2 is FQNEAQ. Trimming removed 5 bases from V and 6 bases from J; junction bases left unmatched: 16. This CDR3 contains 16 residues. The CDR3: CASSDISAGASREQYF. CDR3 sequence (DNA): TGTGCCAGCAGCGACATCTCTGCGGGAGCTTCGCGCGAGCAGTACTTC. The full variable domain, in which reference TRBV7-8 and TRBJ2-7 provide the parts outside the CDR3, is GAGVSQSPRYKVAKRGQDVALRCDPISGHVSLFWYQQALGQGPEFLTYFQNEAQLDKSGLPSDRFFAERPEGSVSTLKIQRTQQEDSAVYLCASSDISAGASREQYFGPGTRLTVT.

The chain carries TRBV29-1 and TRBJ1-2; D unclear. The CDR3 is 11 amino acids. The V and J ends lost 8 bases and 5 bases respectively, with 12 bases between them. Germline CDR1 and CDR2: SQVTM and ANQGSEA. This CDR3 is CSQTGSYGYTF. Here the CDR3 DNA reads TGCAGCCAGACGGGCTCTTATGGCTACACCTTC.

The chain is built from TRBV28 and TRBJ1-6, with a weak D call TRBD1 (5 bases). Deletions cut 2 bases from V and 10 bases from J, with 9 bases between. The germline CDR1 and CDR2 sequences are MDHEN and SYDVKM. The CDR3 has 13 residues. The CDR3 is CASSLGGRSPLHF. Here the CDR3 DNA reads TGTGCCAGCAGTTTAGGGGGTAGGTCACCCCTCCACTTT.

This clonotype has just a few counts. The chain joins TRBV5-4 to TRBJ1-4; a weak D match, TRBD1 (6 bases). The CDR3 totals 14 residues. Germline V gene sequence: CDR1 SGHNT, CDR2 YYREEE (reference sequence). Trimming cost V 4 bases and J 7 bases, with 14 bases left between them. CDR3 amino acids: CASSEEPQGEKLFF. The CDR3 DNA follows: TGTGCCAGCAGCGAGGAACCACAGGGTGAAAAACTGTTTTTT.

This clonotype was observed many times. The chain combines TRBV14 with TRBJ1-2; no clear D gene. Per germline, CDR1 SGHDN and CDR2 FVKESK. Trimming removed 0 bases from V and 3 bases from J, with 8 bases in between. The CDR3 sequence is 14 residues long. CDR3 nucleotide sequence: TGTGCCAGCAGCCAAGATCTGGCCGACTATGGCTACACCTTC. This translates into CASSQDLADYGYTF.

V usage is TRBV7-2 and J usage is TRBJ2-5; 9 bases are a match to TRBD1. CDR1 SGHTA and CDR2 FQGNSA come from the germline V gene. Trimming took 7 bases from V and 1 from J; bases not matched to a gene: 10. The CDR3 has 16 amino acids. CDR3: CASTSDRGATQETQYF. The CDR3 DNA follows: TGTGCCAGCACCTCGGACAGGGGAGCAACCCAAGAGACCCAGTACTTC.

With respect to this clonotype: One end of the junction fails to match germline, which may point to a read error. The rearrangement joins TRBV12-3 or TRBV12-4 to TRBJ1-3; D call uncertain. The CDR3 covers 14 residues. The CDR3 nucleotides read TGTGCCAGCAGTGAGGGTATCGCTGGAAACACCACATATTTT. This codes for CASSEGIAGNTTYF.

This clonotype was seen many times. This chain links TRBV6-1 with TRBJ1-4, with D unclear. V dropped 4 bases and J dropped 6 bases, with 12 bases sitting between them. The CDR3 is made up of 14 amino acids. From germline, CDR1 is MNHNS and CDR2 SASEGT. CDR3 residues: CASSGNGEHEKLFF. In DNA form, the CDR3 reads TGTGCCAGCAGTGGGAACGGCGAGCATGAAAAACTGTTTTTT.

Only a few counts were recorded for this clonotype. The chain links TRBV6-5 to TRBJ2-5; TRBD2 is a possible D gene (7 bases). CDR1 and CDR2 (germline): MNHEY, SVGAGI. V was trimmed by 1 base and J by 5 bases, leaving 17 bases between them. This CDR3 has 16 residues. DNA for the CDR3: TGTGCCAGCAGTTACTTCACTTCGGGGGGCGGCGAGACCCAGTACTTC. Its translation: CASSYFTSGGGETQYF.

This clonotype was seen only a few times. This sequence joins TRBV5-1 and TRBJ2-2, with 10 bases aligning to TRBD1. J lost 6 bases, V lost 5 bases, and 7 bases had no gene match. This CDR3 region has 15 residues. Germline V gene sequence: CDR1 SGHRS, CDR2 YFSETQ. CDR3 nucleotides: TGCGCCAGCAGGGCCGACAGGGGGCCCCCCGGGGAGCTGTTTTTT. It codes for CASRADRGPPGELFF.

This clonotype was detected many times. The J gene is TRBJ1-5, the V gene TRBV6-1, with D uncertain. The CDR3 runs 14 residues. Per the germline V gene, CDR1 is MNHNS and CDR2 is SASEGT. V was cut by 0 bases and J by 15 bases, with 18 bases left in between. CDR3: CASSEARSSRIVHF. In DNA, the CDR3 is TGTGCCAGCAGTGAAGCGAGGAGTTCCCGGATAGTGCATTTT.

The table lists this clonotype with many counts. The chain recombines TRBV7-8 with TRBJ2-5; 8 bases fit TRBD1. The V and J ends lost 5 bases and 5 bases, in that order; junction bases with no gene match: 10. CDR1 SGHVS and CDR2 FQNEAQ come from the germline V gene. There are 15 residues in the CDR3. The CDR3 protein is CASSPSAGGGETQYF. The CDR3 DNA reads as TGTGCCAGCAGCCCGTCGGCAGGGGGCGGGGAGACCCAGTACTTC.

This clonotype has only one observation. This chain links TRBV7-3 with TRBJ1-1; the D is unclear. Germline CDR1 is SGHTA and CDR2 is FQGTGA. V was shortened by 0 bases and J by 0 bases, with 8 bases between the two germline ends. This CDR3 has 15 residues. CDR3 bases: TGTGCCAGCAGCTTAACAGCGGGGATGAACACTGAAGCTTTCTTT. Translation gives CASSLTAGMNTEAFF.

This clonotype showed up many times. The chain carries TRBV10-3 and TRBJ1-2, with 10 bases matching TRBD1. Germline V gene data show CDR1 as ENHRY and CDR2 as SYGVKD. CDR3 size: 16 residues. The ends lost 4 bases at V and 5 bases at J; junction bases unmatched: 10. The chain's CDR3 is CAISGDRGFLGYGYTF. The CDR3 bases are TGTGCCATCAGTGGGGACAGGGGCTTCCTTGGGTATGGCTACACCTTC.

The J gene is TRBJ2-2, the V gene TRBV19; TRBD2 might be the D (6 bases). The CDR3 extends over 15 amino acids. The V and J ends lost 9 bases and 4 bases respectively, with 18 bases between them. Germline V CDR1 and CDR2: LNHDA, SQIVND (reference sequence). DNA of the CDR3: TGTGCCAGCAGTGACACGGCCGGGGGCACCGGGGAGCTGTTTTTT. Residues: CASSDTAGGTGELFF.